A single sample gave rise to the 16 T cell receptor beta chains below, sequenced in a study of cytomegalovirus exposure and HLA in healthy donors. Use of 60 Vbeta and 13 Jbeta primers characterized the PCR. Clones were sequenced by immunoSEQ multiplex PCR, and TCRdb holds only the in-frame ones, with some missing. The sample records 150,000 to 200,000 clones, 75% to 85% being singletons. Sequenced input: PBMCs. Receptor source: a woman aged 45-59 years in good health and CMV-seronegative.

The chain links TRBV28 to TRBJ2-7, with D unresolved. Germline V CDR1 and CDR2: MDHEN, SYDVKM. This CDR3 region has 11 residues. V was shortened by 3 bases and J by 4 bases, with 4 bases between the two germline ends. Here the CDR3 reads CASSLRYEQYF. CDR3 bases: TGTGCCAGCAGTTTGAGATACGAGCAGTACTTC. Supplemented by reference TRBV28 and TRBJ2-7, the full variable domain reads DVKVTQSSRYLVKRTGEKVFLECVQDMDHENMFWYRQDPGLGLRLIYFSYDVKMKEKGDIPEGYSVSREKKERFSLILESASTNQTSMYLCASSLRYEQYFGPGTRLTVT.

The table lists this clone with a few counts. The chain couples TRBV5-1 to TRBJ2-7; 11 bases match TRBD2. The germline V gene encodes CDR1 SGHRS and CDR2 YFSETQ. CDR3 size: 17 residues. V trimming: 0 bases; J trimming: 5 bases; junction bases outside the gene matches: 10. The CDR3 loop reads CASSLVGLAGPGNEQYF. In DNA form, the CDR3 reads TGCGCCAGCAGCTTGGTCGGACTAGCGGGCCCCGGGAACGAGCAGTACTTC.

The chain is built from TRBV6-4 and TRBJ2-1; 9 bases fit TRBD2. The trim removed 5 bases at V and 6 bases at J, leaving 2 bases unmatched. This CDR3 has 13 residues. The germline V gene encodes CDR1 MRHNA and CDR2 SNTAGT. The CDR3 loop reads CASSQTSGNEQFF. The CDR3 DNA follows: TGTGCCAGCAGTCAGACTAGCGGCAATGAGCAGTTCTTC.

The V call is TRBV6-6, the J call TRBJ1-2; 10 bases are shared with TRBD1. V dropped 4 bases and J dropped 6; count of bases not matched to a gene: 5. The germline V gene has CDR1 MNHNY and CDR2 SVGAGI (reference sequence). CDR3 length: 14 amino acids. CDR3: CASSFGTGEDGYTF. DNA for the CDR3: TGTGCCAGCAGTTTTGGGACAGGGGAGGATGGCTACACCTTC.

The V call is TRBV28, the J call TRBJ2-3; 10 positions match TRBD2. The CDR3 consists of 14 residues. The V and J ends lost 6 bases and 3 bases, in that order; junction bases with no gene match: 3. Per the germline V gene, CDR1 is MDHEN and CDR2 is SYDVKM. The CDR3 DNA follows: TGTGCCAGCAGAGTAGCGGGAGGTACAGATACGCAGTATTTT. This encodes CASRVAGGTDTQYF.

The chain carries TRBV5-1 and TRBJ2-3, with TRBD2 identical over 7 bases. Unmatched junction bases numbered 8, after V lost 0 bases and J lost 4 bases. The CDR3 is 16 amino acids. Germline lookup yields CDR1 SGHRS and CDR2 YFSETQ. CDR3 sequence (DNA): TGCGCCAGCAGCTTGGTGGCGGGAGCCCCTTCAGATACGCAGTATTTT. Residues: CASSLVAGAPSDTQYF.

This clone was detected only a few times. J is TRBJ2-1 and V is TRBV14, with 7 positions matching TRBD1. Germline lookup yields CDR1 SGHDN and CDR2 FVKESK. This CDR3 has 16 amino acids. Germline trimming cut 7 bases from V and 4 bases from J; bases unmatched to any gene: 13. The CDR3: CASKGRGDSQYNEQFF. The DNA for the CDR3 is TGTGCCAGCAAGGGAAGAGGGGACAGCCAATACAATGAGCAGTTCTTC.

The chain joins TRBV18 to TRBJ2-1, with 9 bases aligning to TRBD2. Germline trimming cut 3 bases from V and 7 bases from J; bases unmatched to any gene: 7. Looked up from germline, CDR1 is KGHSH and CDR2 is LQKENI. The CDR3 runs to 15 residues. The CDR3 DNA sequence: TGTGCCAGCTCACCGGAGGGTCTAGCGGGGAATGAGCAGTTCTTC. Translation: CASSPEGLAGNEQFF.

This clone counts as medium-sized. In DNA form, the CDR3 reads TGTGCCACCGGGGAACTCGATCGGTTCGAGCAGTACTTC. Protein sequence: CATGELDRFEQYF. The chain combines TRBV28 with TRBJ2-7; D perhaps matches TRBD2 (5 bases). The V end lost 10 bases, the J end lost 6 bases, and 19 bases lay between the germline ends. This CDR3 has 13 amino acids. Germline CDR1 is MDHEN and CDR2 is SYDVKM.

CDR3 sequence (DNA): TGTGCCATGCTGCCTCCGGGACAGTTCCAAGAGACCCAGTACTTC. It yields the protein CAMLPPGQFQETQYF. V usage is TRBV25-1 and J usage is TRBJ2-5, with 7 bases lining up with TRBD1. Germline assignment: CDR1 MGHDK and CDR2 SYGVNS. The V gene end was trimmed by 10 bases and the J gene end by 1 base; junction bases not matched to a gene: 12. The CDR3 length is 15 residues. Together with reference TRBV25-1 and TRBJ2-5, the CDR3 gives the full variable domain: EADIYQTPRYLVIGTGKKITLECSQTMGHDKMYWYQQDPGMELHLIHYSYGVNSTEKGDLSSESTVSRIRTEHFPLTLESARPSHTSQYLCAMLPPGQFQETQYFGPGTRLLVL.

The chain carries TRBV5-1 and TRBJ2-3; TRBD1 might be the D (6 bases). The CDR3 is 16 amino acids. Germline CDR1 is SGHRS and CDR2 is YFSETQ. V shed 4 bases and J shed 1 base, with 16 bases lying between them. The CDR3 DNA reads TGCGCCAGCAGCCAAGGGACAAACGCCGGCACAGATACGCAGTATTTT. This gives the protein CASSQGTNAGTDTQYF. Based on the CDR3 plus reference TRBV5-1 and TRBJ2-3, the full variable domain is KAGVTQTPRYLIKTRGQQVTLSCSPISGHRSVSWYQQTPGQGLQFLFEYFSETQRNKGNFPGRFSGRQFSNSRSEMNVSTLELGDSALYLCASSQGTNAGTDTQYFGPGTRLTVL.

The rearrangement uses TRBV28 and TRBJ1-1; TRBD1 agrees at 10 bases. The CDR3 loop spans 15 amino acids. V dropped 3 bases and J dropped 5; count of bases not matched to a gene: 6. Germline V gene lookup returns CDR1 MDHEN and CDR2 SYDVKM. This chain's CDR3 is CASSLGTGAGTEAFF. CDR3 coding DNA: TGTGCCAGCAGTTTGGGGACAGGGGCGGGGACTGAAGCTTTCTTT. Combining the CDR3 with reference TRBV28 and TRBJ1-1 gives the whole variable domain DVKVTQSSRYLVKRTGEKVFLECVQDMDHENMFWYRQDPGLGLRLIYFSYDVKMKEKGDIPEGYSVSREKKERFSLILESASTNQTSMYLCASSLGTGAGTEAFFGQGTRLTVV.

The CDR3 is CASSPGLAGTTDTQYF. In nucleotides, the CDR3 is TGTGCCAGCTCTCCAGGACTAGCGGGAACCACAGATACGCAGTATTTT. The V and J genes are TRBV18 and TRBJ2-3; 12 bases agree with TRBD2. With 6 bases clipped from V and 2 bases from J, the junction kept 6 bases outside the gene matches. CDR3 size: 16 residues. Germline loops: CDR1 KGHSH, CDR2 LQKENI.

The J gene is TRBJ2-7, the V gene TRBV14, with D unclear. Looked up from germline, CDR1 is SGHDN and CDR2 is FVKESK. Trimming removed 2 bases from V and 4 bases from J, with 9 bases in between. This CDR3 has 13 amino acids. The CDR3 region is CASSQIYHYEQYF. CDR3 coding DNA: TGTGCCAGCAGCCAAATCTACCATTACGAGCAGTACTTC.

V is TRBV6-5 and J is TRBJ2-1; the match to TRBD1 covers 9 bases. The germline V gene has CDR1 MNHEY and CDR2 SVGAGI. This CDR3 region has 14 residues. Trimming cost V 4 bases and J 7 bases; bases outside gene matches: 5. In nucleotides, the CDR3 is TGTGCCAGCAGTTTAGGGACAGGGTGGAATGAGCAGTTCTTC. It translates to CASSLGTGWNEQFF.

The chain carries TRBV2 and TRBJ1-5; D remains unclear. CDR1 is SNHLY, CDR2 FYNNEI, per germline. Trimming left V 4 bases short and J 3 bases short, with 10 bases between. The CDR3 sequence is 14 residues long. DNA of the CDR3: TGTGCCAGCAGTGGTTCCAGATACAATCAGCCCCAGCATTTT. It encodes CASSGSRYNQPQHF.